The entry below gives a single T cell receptor (beta chain) sequence along with its context. No cognate antigen has been identified for it. The input lacks base qualities; no much larger clone sits a single base away. The immunoSEQ multiplex PCR assay was used to generate TCR libraries, with TCR-beta and/or TCR-alpha/delta assays applied to each sample. Amplified TCR libraries were sequenced on the Illumina high-throughput platform. The study's processing was this. Clustering and dimensionality reduction relied on pairwise TCRdist distances among GMM-specific receptors from T cells that were either sorted ex vivo or expanded in vitro. Each clinical repertoire was assigned a mean NN-distance score, defined as the average TCRdist to the nearest 10% of tetramer-positive reference sequences. GEM TCR motif frequency was computed as the fraction of unique TCRs matching known GEM sequences by V/J usage and CDR3 length. Linear discriminant analysis with leave-one-out cross-validation, implemented in scikit-learn, was used to classify active tuberculosis. TCRdb took over this immuneACCESS table, retaining in-frame rearrangements with V and J assigned. Such tables are incomplete; in checked studies, under half of the missing clones stem from an unresolved V gene, and the remainder is unexplained. From that table come the V and J calls and clone size; the DNA was used to work out D and trimming. This sample lists 25,000 to 35,000 clones; 85% to 90% were detected once. About 6.5% of the sample lies in the top ten.

CDR1 and CDR2 (SGHRS, YFSETQ) derive from the germline V gene. Trimmed from V: 4 bases; trimmed from J: 7 bases; junction bases lacking a gene match: 3. The CDR3 runs 14 residues from the cysteine to the phenylalanine. Only the CDR3 DNA stays, 42 bases, in frame from base 1. At study entry, a tuberculin skin test and the QuantiFERON-TB GOLD In-Tube IGRA were used to screen adolescents for latent tuberculosis infection. Immunosequencing was performed on unsorted cryopreserved PBMC, with approximately 110,000 T cells per clinical donor covered on average. Eleven high schools in the Worcester region of the Western Cape, South Africa, served as enrollment sites for adolescents aged 12 to 18 years. About 10 M. tuberculosis-infected and roughly 10 uninfected adolescents were selected with matching for age and sex. PBMC from adolescents were isolated by density centrifugation from freshly drawn heparinized blood and were then cryopreserved.

This entry belongs to a study of T cells in tuberculosis listed by TCRdb under 2018. For context, the study as a whole: The study combined CD1B tetramers and high-throughput TCR immunosequencing to characterize T cells specific for the mycobacterial lipid antigen glucose monomycolate (GMM). A South African clinical cohort compared IGRA-negative adolescents, IGRA-positive adolescents with latent tuberculosis and adults with active tuberculosis, roughly 9 per group.

Findings and caveats that apply to the study as a whole: Using GEM motif frequencies, a classifier achieved approximately 73% accuracy, whereas a classifier built on the diverse GMM-specific repertoire got to nearly 90% accuracy (AUROC 0.8 to 0.95). Clinical samples were selected based on the availability of cryopreserved specimens, with adults included as active tuberculosis cases and adolescents included as controls. Shorter CDR3-alpha lengths in active tuberculosis patients partly drove the smaller NN-distances, and the TCR-beta difference was not statistically significant. Compared with IGRA-negative controls, TCR-alpha repertoires from active tuberculosis had smaller mean NN-distances to GMM-specific TCRs, which suggests that these TCRs underwent clonal expansion.

The sequence derives from a donor under 30 with latent tuberculosis or without tuberculosis infection. The sequencing input was PBMCs. The chain links TRBV5-1 with TRBJ1-6, with 9 bases aligning to TRBD1. Read as DNA, the sequence is TGCGCCAGCAGCCCGGGACAGGGAAATTCACCCCTCCACTTT. Its protein is CASSPGQGNSPLHF.